This entry is about one TCR beta chain. Antigen specificity is unknown. The germline V gene has CDR1 MGHDK and CDR2 SYGVNS. This CDR3 region has 15 residues. V was clipped by 5 bases and J by 1 base; unmatched bases: 4. The data originate from a study of T cell responses to AZD1222 COVID-19 vaccine. General study results and limits: Nearly half of spike-specific TCRs reportedly target unmutated variant regions. CD4 TCRs linked to vaccination spanned spike, dominating at 160-218 and 743-854.

Clones were read by immunoSEQ multiplex PCR, and TCRdb kept only the in-frame ones, dropping some. There are 180,000 or so clones in the sample; 90% to 95% occur only once, and 1.5% to 2% lies in the top ten. The chain employs TRBV25-1 and TRBJ2-3; 9 bases map to TRBD2. The receptor was derived from an adult who received the AZD1222 COVID-19 vaccine. This specimen consisted of peripheral blood, obtained 28 days after the second AZD1222 dose. The CDR3 reads CASSLPSGGTDTQYF. In DNA form, the CDR3 reads TGTGCCAGCAGTTTACCTAGCGGGGGCACAGATACGCAGTATTTT.